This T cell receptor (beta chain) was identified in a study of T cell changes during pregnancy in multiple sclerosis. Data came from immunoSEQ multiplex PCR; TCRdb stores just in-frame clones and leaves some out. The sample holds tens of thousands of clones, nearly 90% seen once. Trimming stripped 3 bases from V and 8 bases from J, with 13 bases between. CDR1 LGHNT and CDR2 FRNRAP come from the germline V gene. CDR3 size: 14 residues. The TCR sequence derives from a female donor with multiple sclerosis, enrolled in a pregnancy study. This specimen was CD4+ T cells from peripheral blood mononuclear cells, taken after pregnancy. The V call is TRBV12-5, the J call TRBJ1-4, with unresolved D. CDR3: CASGLASGGEKLFF. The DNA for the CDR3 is TGTGCTAGTGGTTTAGCCTCCGGCGGGGAAAAACTGTTTTTT.